Included here is one TCR beta chain sequence, with context. What it binds is unknown. The CDR3 spans 15 residues. The V gene's germline CDR1 is MNHGY and CDR2 SVAAGI. Trimming at V came to 4 bases and at J to 5 bases, leaving 8 bases not matched to a gene. These data belong to a study of T cell clones after liver transplantation. Across the whole study: In this trial, immunosuppression withdrawal was attempted within 2 years of liver transplant. Subjects received no induction therapy and standard immunosuppression until randomization at 12-24 months post-transplant.

Only in-frame clones appear in the TCRdb table, and some are missing; sequencing was by immunoSEQ multiplex PCR. The sample has around 60,000 clones, around 75% seen once. Regarding the study as a whole: In two subjects, few donor cells limited the measurable donor-reactive repertoire. A larger donor-reactive than third-party decline suggested partial antigen-specific deletion.

Sequencing was performed on CD4+ T cells from blood, taken before liver transplant. This receptor was taken from a human donor who received a liver transplant. The J gene is TRBJ2-7, the V gene TRBV6-9; 10 bases agree with TRBD1. Written as DNA, the CDR3 is TGTGCCAGCAGTTCCCCGACCGGGACAGGGGACGAGCAGTACTTC. It translates to CASSSPTGTGDEQYF.